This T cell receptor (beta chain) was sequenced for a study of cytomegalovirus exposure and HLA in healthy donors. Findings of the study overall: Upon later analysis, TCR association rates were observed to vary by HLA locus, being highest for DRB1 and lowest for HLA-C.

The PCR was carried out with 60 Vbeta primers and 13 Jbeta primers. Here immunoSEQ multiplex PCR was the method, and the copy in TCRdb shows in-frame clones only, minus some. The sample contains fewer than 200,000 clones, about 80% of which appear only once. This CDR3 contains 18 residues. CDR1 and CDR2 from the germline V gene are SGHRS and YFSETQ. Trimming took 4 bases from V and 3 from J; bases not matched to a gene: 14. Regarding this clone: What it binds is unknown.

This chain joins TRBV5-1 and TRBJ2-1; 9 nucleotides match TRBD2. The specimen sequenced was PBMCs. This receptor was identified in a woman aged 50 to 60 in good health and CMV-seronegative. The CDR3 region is CASSPGGPSGVFYNEQFF. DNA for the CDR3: TGCGCCAGCAGCCCCGGCGGCCCTAGCGGGGTCTTCTACAATGAGCAGTTCTTC. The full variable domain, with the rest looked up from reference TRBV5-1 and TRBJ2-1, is KAGVTQTPRYLIKTRGQQVTLSCSPISGHRSVSWYQQTPGQGLQFLFEYFSETQRNKGNFPGRFSGRQFSNSRSEMNVSTLELGDSALYLCASSPGGPSGVFYNEQFFGPGTRLTVL.